The T cell receptor (beta chain) described here comes from a study of cytotoxic CD8 clonotypes in ibrutinib-treated CLL. Overall study: Per sample, productive templates averaged approximately 250,000 and productive rearrangements averaged 94,082. Overall study results and limits: Having risen at ibrutinib response, clonality had fallen back toward baseline by progression. Progressing and sustained-remission patients had different sampling times. Relative to age-matched healthy donors, clonality at baseline was higher, and it tracked circulating CD8+ T-cell counts.

Concerning this clone itself: Antigen unknown.

The assay was immunoSEQ multiplex PCR, and TCRdb's table has in-frame clones only and misses some. The repertoire includes roughly 70,000 clones, 90% of them detected once, and approximately 3.1% sits in the top ten. CDR3 size: 16 residues. Losses at the gene ends were 5 bases for V and 4 bases for J; bases not matched to a gene: 11. The germline V gene has CDR1 SGHTA and CDR2 FQGTGA. The sequence was collected from a human donor with chronic lymphocytic leukemia. The V call is TRBV7-3, the J call TRBJ2-3; 8 bases line up with TRBD2. This specimen consisted of PBMCs, obtained after 12 months of ibrutinib treatment. CDR3 DNA sequence: TGTGCCAGCAGCACCCGGGGGACTAGAGCCGCAGATACGCAGTATTTT. Translation gives CASSTRGTRAADTQYF.